This T cell receptor beta chain was identified during a study of T cells after yellow fever vaccination. A single record per CDR3 protein comes from TCRdb applying MiXCR to the 5' RACE reads. This sample carries roughly 120,000 distinct CDR3 sequences, 6.5% to 9% of them seen once, and the ten largest clones take around 2.6%. With 4 bases clipped from V and 3 bases from J, the junction kept 18 bases outside the gene matches. The V gene's germline CDR1 is SGHVS and CDR2 FQNEAQ. The CDR3 contains 20 residues. The clonotype originates from a man between 18 and 35 years old who received the YFV17D yellow fever vaccine. This rearrangement joins TRBV7-8 to TRBJ1-2; 12 bases align to TRBD1. The sample here was CD4+ T cells sorted from PBMCs, taken around 45 days after the first yellow fever vaccination. CDR3: CASSYTGGATGTGGHYGYTF. As DNA, the CDR3 is TGTGCCAGCAGCTACACGGGGGGAGCTACCGGGACAGGGGGCCACTATGGCTACACCTTC.